This T cell receptor beta chain was recorded in a study of post-analysis software for immune sequencing data. Whole-study context: In terms of disease course, relapsing-remitting, secondary progressive and progressive-relapsing multiple sclerosis were included. The study's findings and limits: Those samples that were prepared in the same batch co-clustered strongly by F measure. Patients showed TRBV5-6, TRBV5-1 and TRBV20-1 among roughly 5 TRBV segments more frequent than in controls. Significantly decreased normalized Chao1 diversity was recorded for multiple sclerosis patients relative to controls.

The table lists this clonotype with a few counts. No antigen is known for it. Libraries were made from TCR beta cDNA, and they carried unique molecular identifiers. Each batch of about 0.9 to 10 million T cells produced hundreds of thousands of cDNA molecules. TCRdb fed the PCR reads into MiXCR, producing one record per CDR3 protein. The repertoire holds 400,000 to 500,000 distinct CDR3 sequences, with approximately 42% as singletons. Per the germline V gene, CDR1 is SEHNR and CDR2 is FQNEAQ (reference sequence). J gave up 3 bases and V 6 bases, and 6 bases lay outside the gene matches. This CDR3 has 15 amino acids.

This clonotype was obtained from a girl aged 2 to 10 with multiple sclerosis. V and J are TRBV7-9 and TRBJ2-3; 10 bases fit TRBD1. The specimen sequenced was blood. CDR3 coding DNA: TGTGCCAGCAGTCCCCGGGACAGGGGAACAGATACGCAGTATTTT. Encoded protein: CASSPRDRGTDTQYF.